In its sample, the clone carrying this TCR beta chain was seen a few times. Its target is unknown. CDR3 length: 16 amino acids. Germline V gene data show CDR1 as SGHVS and CDR2 as FQNEAQ. Total RNA was isolated from each sample in quantities of at least 6 micrograms. The data originate from a study of blood T cells in healthy people across ages. Study observations and caveats: Unsorted PBMC material precluded a definitive naive versus antigen-experienced comparison.

A second PCR, run for roughly 7 to 12 cycles, used a sample-barcoded 5' primer plus a J-beta primer mix. Using its own MiXCR run on the 5' RACE reads, TCRdb lists one record per CDR3 protein. The sample gives around 800,000 distinct CDR3 sequences, around half of which show up once; over 15% is in the top ten. This clonotype was sampled from a man older than 75 in good health. Sequencing was carried out using blood. The chain uses TRBV7-8 and TRBJ2-1; TRBD2 matches at 9 bases. TRBJ2-7 matches the DNA end more closely, so the J call is doubtful. CDR3 residues: CASSLDPSGIYNEQYF. Here the CDR3 DNA reads TGTGCCAGCAGCTTAGACCCTAGCGGGATCTACAATGAGCAGTACTTC.